This paragraph covers one TCR beta chain sequence. This clonotype came up a few times. This receptor's antigen is unknown. Per-base quality was not reported, and no clone a single base away is much larger than it. These data belong to a study of CD8 T cells in ankylosing spondylitis (dated by TCRdb to 2015 to 2018). As for the study more broadly: T cell receptor beta repertoires were profiled in healthy donors and ankylosing spondylitis patients so that disease-linked TCR variants could be found. In total, the full study cohort was made up of roughly 110 healthy donors and more than 20 ankylosing spondylitis patients. Peripheral blood was sampled, and synovial fluid was additionally collected from ankylosing spondylitis patients. Broad study findings and their caveats: A CD8+ phenotype was shown by the disease-linked clones, which were found at relatively low frequencies in peripheral blood. A TCR beta motif of fewer than 10 highly homologous amino acid variants appeared characteristic of blood from ankylosing spondylitis patients. Some motif variants were previously reported in synovial fluid and blood of reactive arthritis patients, suggesting common disease-initiation mechanisms. The disease-linked clones were reported to be significantly enriched in matched synovial fluid samples from ankylosing spondylitis patients.

V is shortened by 4 bases, J by 3 bases, and the region joining them spans 15 bases. The germline V gene provides CDR1 SGHRS and CDR2 YFSETQ. The CDR3 holds 15 amino acids from the cysteine to the phenylalanine. Only CDR3 DNA is held: 45 bases, read in frame from base 1. Sequencing relied on an Illumina HiSeq 2500. Quantitative 5'-RACE with molecular barcodes was the method used to prepare the TCR beta libraries. Per the authors' processing: To identify disease-linked TCR variants, a new computational method was used, one built on a probabilistic model of VDJ rearrangement. TCRdb trimmed the raw reads at Q25, called clones with MiXCR and kept productive beta chains. Rows merge per CDR3 protein into single entries with the most common DNA and genes. TCRdb, rather than the study authors, made the V and J calls. The sample includes fewer than 500,000 distinct CDR3 sequences, with around 24% observed a single time. About 16% of the sample comes from the top ten.

The chain couples TRBV5-1 to TRBJ2-3; TRBD2 could be the D gene, as 5 bases match. The specimen sequenced was blood, either unsorted or a sorted T cell fraction (not recorded which). The sequence came from a male donor with ankylosing spondylitis. The DNA is as follows: TGCGCCAGCAGCCTTCCTCGGGGTGATACAGATACGCAGTATTTT. Its protein reads: CASSLPRGDTDTQYF.